This TCR beta chain was sequenced for a study of blood T cell repertoires in COVID-19. The repertoire was sequenced with immunoSEQ multiplex PCR; TCRdb's copy has only in-frame clones and lacks some. Here the sample spans around 150,000 clones, 80% to 95% being singletons. The CDR3 is 17 residues long. Germline assignment: CDR1 SNHLY and CDR2 FYNNEI. Trimming removed 6 bases from V and 0 bases from J, with 20 bases in between. The material sequenced was peripheral blood. The sequence derives from a man aged 30 to 45 with COVID-19, enrolled during active disease. The chain recombines TRBV2 with TRBJ1-2, with D unresolved. The CDR3 DNA reads as TGTGCCAGCAGGGACTACCAACTACAGTATCCTAACTATGGCTACACCTTC. Translation gives CASRDYQLQYPNYGYTF.